This T cell receptor (beta chain) is from a study of blood T cell repertoires in COVID-19. This CDR3 is 15 amino acids long. The trim removed 10 bases at V and 4 bases at J, leaving 9 bases unmatched. Germline V gene sequence: CDR1 LNHDA, CDR2 SQIVND (reference sequence). Only in-frame clones appear in the TCRdb table, and some are missing; sequencing was by immunoSEQ multiplex PCR. This table has about 270,000 clones, approximately 82% appearing once. The rearrangement links TRBV19 to TRBJ2-3, with 12 bases fitting TRBD2. The sequencing input was peripheral blood. The TCR sequence derives from a woman under 30 with acute or convalescent COVID-19. CDR3 in DNA: TGTGCCACCCGCCGGACTAGCGGGGATGCAGATACGCAGTATTTT. It is translated as CATRRTSGDADTQYF.